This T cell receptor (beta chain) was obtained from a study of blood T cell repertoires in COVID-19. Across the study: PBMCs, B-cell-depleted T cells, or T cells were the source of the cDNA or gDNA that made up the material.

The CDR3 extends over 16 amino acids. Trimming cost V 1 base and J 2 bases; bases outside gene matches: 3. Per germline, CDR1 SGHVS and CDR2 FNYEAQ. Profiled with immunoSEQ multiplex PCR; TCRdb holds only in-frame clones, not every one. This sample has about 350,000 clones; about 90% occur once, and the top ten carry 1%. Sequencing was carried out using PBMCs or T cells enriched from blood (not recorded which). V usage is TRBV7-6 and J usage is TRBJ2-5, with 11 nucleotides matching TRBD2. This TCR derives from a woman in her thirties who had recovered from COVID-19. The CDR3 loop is CASSLGLAGTQETQYF. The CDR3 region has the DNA TGTGCCAGCAGCTTAGGACTAGCGGGAACACAAGAGACCCAGTACTTC. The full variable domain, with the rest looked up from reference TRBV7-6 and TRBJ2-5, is GAGVSQSPRYKVTKRGQDVALRCDPISGHVSLYWYRQALGQGPEFLTYFNYEAQQDKSGLPNDRFSAERPEGSISTLTIQRTEQRDSAMYRCASSLGLAGTQETQYFGPGTRLLVL.